These 25 T cell receptor beta chains originate from one sample sequenced in a study of T cells in tumors after PD-1 blockade. Clones were sequenced by immunoSEQ multiplex PCR, and TCRdb holds only the in-frame ones, with some missing. The sample has about 33,000 clones; 78% are singletons. The sequencing here drew on PBMCs, taken before anti-PD-1 treatment. These receptor sequences come from a human donor with basal cell carcinoma.

The chain carries TRBV29-1 and TRBJ2-7; D is uncertain. Germline V gene sequence: CDR1 SQVTM, CDR2 ANQGSEA. The CDR3 loop spans 13 amino acids. Trimming removed 4 bases from V and 2 bases from J, with 12 bases in between. The CDR3 is CSVVAADTYEQYF. CDR3 nucleotide sequence: TGCAGCGTTGTGGCTGCTGATACCTACGAGCAGTACTTC.

The chain recombines TRBV30 with TRBJ2-3, with D maybe TRBD1 (6 bases). Germline CDR1 and CDR2: GTSNPN and SVGIG (reference sequence). CDR3 length: 13 amino acids. V shed 2 bases and J shed 13 bases, with 19 bases lying between them. CDR3 sequence reads: CAWSSSDYSGEYF. In nucleotides, the CDR3 is TGTGCCTGGAGTTCATCCGACTATTCAGGGGAGTATTTT.

The chain combines TRBV12-3 or TRBV12-4 with TRBJ2-2; D is possibly TRBD1 (5 bases). The CDR3 runs 11 residues. V lost 6 bases to trimming and J lost 8 bases, with 7 bases between them. The chain's CDR3 is CASRRQGELFF. The CDR3 region has the DNA TGTGCCAGCAGGAGACAGGGGGAGCTGTTTTTT.

This clone appeared once. The chain carries TRBV6-5 and TRBJ2-1, with D hard to call. Germline V CDR1 and CDR2: MNHEY, SVGAGI. The ends were cut back, 7 bases at V and 8 bases at J, with 18 bases in the middle. This CDR3 comprises 14 residues. This CDR3 reads CASTLPDPADEQFF. The CDR3 DNA sequence: TGTGCCAGCACCTTACCGGACCCTGCCGATGAGCAGTTCTTC.

The V call is TRBV7-2, the J call TRBJ2-1, with D perhaps TRBD1 or TRBD2 (5 bases each). V was trimmed by 8 bases and J by 7 bases, leaving 24 bases between them. The CDR3 has 16 residues. Germline V gene lookup returns CDR1 SGHTA and CDR2 FQGNSA. CDR3 sequence reads: CASCDDGGAGANEQFF. The CDR3 region has the DNA TGTGCCAGCTGCGACGACGGCGGAGCCGGGGCTAATGAGCAGTTCTTC. Combining the CDR3 with reference TRBV7-2 and TRBJ2-1 gives the whole variable domain GAGVSQSPSNKVTEKGKDVELRCDPISGHTALYWYRQSLGQGLEFLIYFQGNSAPDKSGLPSDRFSAERTGGSVSTLTIQRTQQEDSAVYLCASCDDGGAGANEQFFGPGTRLTVL.

The V and J genes are TRBV6-5 and TRBJ2-7; the D gene is possibly TRBD1 (6 bases). Trimming pared 6 bases from V and 11 bases from J, leaving 20 bases between. CDR3 size: 13 residues. Germline V gene sequence: CDR1 MNHEY, CDR2 SVGAGI. CDR3 nucleotides: TGTGCCAGCAGCCCGGACAGTTTACGAGAGAAGTACTTC. Protein: CASSPDSLREKYF.

V gene TRBV19 combines with J gene TRBJ1-5, with 9 bases identical to TRBD1. Per the germline V gene, CDR1 is LNHDA and CDR2 is SQIVND (reference sequence). With 6 bases clipped from V and 4 bases from J, the junction kept 4 bases outside the gene matches. This CDR3 is 14 amino acids long. The DNA of the CDR3 is TGTGCCAGTAGACAGGGGGCGGGGAATCAGCCCCAGCATTTT. Translation: CASRQGAGNQPQHF.

This clone was observed a few times. The chain combines TRBV6-5 with TRBJ2-5; the D gene is possibly TRBD1 (6 bases). CDR1 is MNHEY and CDR2 is SVGAGI in the germline V gene. The CDR3 runs 15 residues. Trimming stripped 6 bases from V and 1 base from J, with 15 bases between. As DNA, the CDR3 is TGTGCCAGCAGACGAACAGGGAACTCCCAAGAGACCCAGTACTTC. Protein: CASRRTGNSQETQYF.

This rearrangement joins TRBV3-1 (or the pseudogene TRBV3-2) to TRBJ1-2; D remains unclear. Germline V gene lookup returns CDR1 LGHDT and CDR2 YNNKEL (reference sequence). The CDR3 has 13 amino acids. Trimming left V 0 bases short and J 8 bases short, with 10 bases between. The DNA of the CDR3 is TGTGCCAGCAGCCAAGATTACGTGGGAGGCTACACCTTC. Its translation: CASSQDYVGGYTF.

The chain recombines TRBV7-3 with TRBJ2-7; TRBD1 agrees at 7 bases. Germline values: CDR1 SGHTA, CDR2 FQGTGA. This CDR3 region has 14 residues. The trim removed 1 base at V and 0 bases at J, leaving 0 bases unmatched. This CDR3 is CASSLRDSSYEQYF. The CDR3 bases are TGTGCCAGCAGCTTAAGGGACAGCTCCTACGAGCAGTACTTC.

The chain employs TRBV6-2 or TRBV6-3 and TRBJ1-2, with 9 nucleotides matching TRBD1. CDR1 is MNHEY, CDR2 SVGEGT, per germline. The CDR3 length is 13 residues. J gave up 7 bases and V 6 bases, and 6 bases lay outside the gene matches. DNA for the CDR3: TGTGCCAGCAGCCAGGACAGGGGTCGTGGCTACACCTTC. Translated: CASSQDRGRGYTF.

The rearrangement links TRBV10-1 to TRBJ2-1, with 9 bases identical to TRBD2. The CDR3 length is 17 residues. Germline-derived CDR1 and CDR2 are WNHNN and SYGVQD (reference sequence). V gave up 7 bases and J gave up 5 bases; unmatched junction bases: 15. DNA for the CDR3: TGCGCCAGCACCAGCGGGGGGCGCCAACACCCTAACAATGAGCAGTTCTTC. Translation: CASTSGGRQHPNNEQFF.

This sequence joins TRBV28 and TRBJ1-2, with 11 bases aligning to TRBD1. The CDR3 contains 15 residues. Germline CDR1 reads MDHEN; CDR2 reads SYDVKM. The J segment lost 6 bases and the V segment lost 5 bases, leaving 8 bases of the junction unmatched. CDR3: CASSRTGGRGDGYTF. The CDR3 DNA sequence: TGTGCCAGCAGTCGGACAGGGGGCAGAGGCGATGGCTACACCTTC.

The chain uses TRBV28 and TRBJ1-1, with D unresolved. V lost 7 bases and J lost 6, with 12 bases in between. In germline, CDR1 is MDHEN, CDR2 SYDVKM. The CDR3 is 12 residues long. The CDR3, as DNA: TGTGCCAGCAAGATATCCCGGGCTGAAGCTTTCTTT. Its translation: CASKISRAEAFF.

The V and J genes are TRBV9 and TRBJ2-2; 8 nucleotides align to TRBD2. Trimming at V came to 2 bases and at J to 4 bases, leaving 7 bases not matched to a gene. Germline CDR1 reads SGDLS; CDR2 reads YYNGEE. This CDR3 contains 16 residues. The CDR3 protein is CASSVSGGPGTGELFF. The CDR3 DNA reads as TGTGCCAGCAGCGTCTCGGGGGGGCCGGGCACCGGGGAGCTGTTTTTT.

This rearrangement joins TRBV6-6 to TRBJ2-5, with a weak D call TRBD2 (6 bases). Germline V gene lookup returns CDR1 MNHNY and CDR2 SVGAGI (reference sequence). The V end lost 6 bases, the J end lost 4 bases, and 18 bases lay between the germline ends. The CDR3 is 15 amino acids. The CDR3 reads CASRPPGLLVETQYF. For the CDR3, the DNA is TGTGCCAGCAGACCTCCGGGACTGTTGGTAGAGACCCAGTACTTC.

The chain combines TRBV6-5 with TRBJ1-2, with D unresolved. CDR1 is MNHEY and CDR2 is SVGAGI in the germline V gene. Trimming shortened V by 6 bases and J by 5 bases, and 10 bases separated the two germline ends. This CDR3 region has 12 residues. The CDR3, as DNA: TGTGCCAGCAGACCGATCGGGTATGGCTACACCTTC. Amino acid sequence: CASRPIGYGYTF.

There are a few counts of this clone. The J gene is TRBJ1-3, the V gene TRBV6-5; 10 bases align to TRBD1. V shed 6 bases, J shed 4 bases, and the junction held 6 bases outside the gene matches. The CDR3 runs to 15 residues. In germline, CDR1 is MNHEY, CDR2 SVGAGI. CDR3 nucleotide sequence: TGTGCCAGCAGCGCCGGGACAGGGGAGGGAAACACCATATATTTT. Protein product: CASSAGTGEGNTIYF.

In this sample, this clone turned up a few times. This chain links TRBV24-1 with TRBJ2-6; D assignment may be TRBD1 or TRBD2 (5 bases each). The V and J ends lost 12 bases and 0 bases respectively, with 14 bases between them. The germline gives CDR1 KGHDR, CDR2 SFDVKD. The CDR3 loop spans 15 amino acids. The CDR3, as DNA: TGTGCCGCCGGGACGGCGAGCTCTGGGGCCAACGTCCTGACTTTC. Translation: CAAGTASSGANVLTF.

The chain has TRBV7-2 and TRBJ2-1, with 8 bases identical to TRBD2. This CDR3 contains 14 residues. V was pared by 7 bases and J by 4 bases, with 6 bases of the junction left unmatched. Germline CDR1 SGHTA, CDR2 FQGNSA. CDR3 in amino acids: CASILRGGYNEQFF. CDR3 in DNA: TGTGCCAGCATCCTCCGGGGGGGATACAATGAGCAGTTCTTC.

The chain employs TRBV6-5 and TRBJ1-4, with D hard to call. This CDR3 has 15 residues. V lost 6 bases, J lost 4 bases, and 15 bases lay in between. CDR1 MNHEY and CDR2 SVGAGI come from the germline V gene. Written as DNA, the CDR3 is TGTGCCAGCAGCAAACACGGACGGATTAATGAAAAACTGTTTTTT. This encodes CASSKHGRINEKLFF.

The rearrangement links TRBV19 to TRBJ2-7; 7 bases map to TRBD1. The J segment lost 2 bases and the V segment lost 3 bases, leaving 7 bases of the junction unmatched. The V gene's germline CDR1 is LNHDA and CDR2 SQIVND (reference sequence). CDR3 size: 15 residues. The CDR3 loop is CASSIRGQGAYEQYF. The CDR3 nucleotides read TGTGCCAGTAGTATTAGGGGGCAGGGGGCCTACGAGCAGTACTTC.

V usage is TRBV12-3 or TRBV12-4 and J usage is TRBJ1-1; D might be TRBD1 (6 bases). The CDR3 is 12 amino acids. Trimming took 2 bases from V and 11 from J, leaving 12 bases between them. The CDR3 region is CASSLRGAFAFF. In DNA, the CDR3 is TGTGCCAGCAGTTTACGGGGGGCCTTCGCTTTCTTT.

This chain uses TRBV21-1 with TRBJ2-1; TRBD2, the table's D call, lacks a check against the DNA. TRBV21-1 is recorded as a pseudogene. The CDR3 loop spans 18 amino acids. DNA of the CDR3: TGTGCCAGCAGCAAAAATGGAGGGGCCCCAATGTCGTACAATGAGCAGTTCTTC. Translated, it gives CASSKNGGAPMSYNEQFF.

As for this clone: Other nucleotide sequences from this sample produce the same CDR3. The chain combines TRBV7-2 with TRBJ1-4; D unclear. This CDR3 has 15 amino acids. Germline V gene sequence: CDR1 SGHTA, CDR2 FQGNSA. Trimming left V 1 base short and J 5 bases short, with 11 bases between. The CDR3 here is CASSLGVGWNEKLFF. The CDR3 DNA reads TGTGCCAGCAGCTTAGGGGTGGGTTGGAATGAAAAACTGTTTTTT. Full variable domain (rest looked up from reference TRBV7-2 and TRBJ1-4): GAGVSQSPSNKVTEKGKDVELRCDPISGHTALYWYRQSLGQGLEFLIYFQGNSAPDKSGLPSDRFSAERTGGSVSTLTIQRTQQEDSAVYLCASSLGVGWNEKLFFGSGTQLSVL.